This TCR beta chain was identified in a study of regulatory T cells in long-lasting Graves disease. Germline V CDR1 and CDR2: MGHRA, YSYEKL. The CDR3 is 18 residues long. Trimming left V 0 bases short and J 4 bases short, with 18 bases between. Time point noted: newly diagnosed GD, antithyroid drugs for less than 3 months. The authors made the TCR library using RNA they extracted from PBMCs. All patients originated from an endocrinology department located in Xi'an, China. Study results and caveats: Reduced TCR diversity was observed in persistent Graves' patients versus newly diagnosed patients.

Note on this clonotype: The antigen is unknown.

Arm-PCR of CDR3 regions with iRepertoire HTBI primers generated TCR beta libraries. TCRdb reanalysed the multiplex PCR reads using MiXCR and keeps one entry per CDR3 protein. Among 440,000 or so distinct CDR3 sequences listed, 14% to 15% were seen once. The data also belong to a second study, concerning T cells in Graves' hyperthyroidism and ophthalmopathy. According to that study: In the first-round RT-PCR of the TCR CDR3, the HTBI primer set was used. Among thyroid clonotypes expanded above 0.001, most also appeared in blood.

V and J are TRBV4-1 and TRBJ1-4; D gene uncertain. The clonotype comes from a woman in her 30s with Graves disease. This material consisted of peripheral blood mononuclear cells (PBMCs), taken at new diagnosis, from a patient treated with antithyroid drugs. The CDR3 sequence is CASSQDGVTPSFNEKLFF. The CDR3 DNA follows: TGCGCCAGCAGCCAAGATGGGGTTACCCCTTCTTTTAATGAAAAACTGTTTTTT.